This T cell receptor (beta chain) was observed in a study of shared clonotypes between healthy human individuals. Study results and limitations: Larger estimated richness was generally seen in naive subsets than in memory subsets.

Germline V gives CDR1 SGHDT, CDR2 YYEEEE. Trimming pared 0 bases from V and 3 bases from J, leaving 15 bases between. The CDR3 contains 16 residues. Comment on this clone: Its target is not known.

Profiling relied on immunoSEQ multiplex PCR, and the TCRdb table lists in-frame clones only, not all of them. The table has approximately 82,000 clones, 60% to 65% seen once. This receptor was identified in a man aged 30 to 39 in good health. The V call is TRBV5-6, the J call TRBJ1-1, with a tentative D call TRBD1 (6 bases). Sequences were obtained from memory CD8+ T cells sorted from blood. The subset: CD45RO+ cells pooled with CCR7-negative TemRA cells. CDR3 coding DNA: TGTGCCAGCAGCTTGGCGGGGCTAGGGGGGCACACTGAAGCTTTCTTT. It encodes CASSLAGLGGHTEAFF.